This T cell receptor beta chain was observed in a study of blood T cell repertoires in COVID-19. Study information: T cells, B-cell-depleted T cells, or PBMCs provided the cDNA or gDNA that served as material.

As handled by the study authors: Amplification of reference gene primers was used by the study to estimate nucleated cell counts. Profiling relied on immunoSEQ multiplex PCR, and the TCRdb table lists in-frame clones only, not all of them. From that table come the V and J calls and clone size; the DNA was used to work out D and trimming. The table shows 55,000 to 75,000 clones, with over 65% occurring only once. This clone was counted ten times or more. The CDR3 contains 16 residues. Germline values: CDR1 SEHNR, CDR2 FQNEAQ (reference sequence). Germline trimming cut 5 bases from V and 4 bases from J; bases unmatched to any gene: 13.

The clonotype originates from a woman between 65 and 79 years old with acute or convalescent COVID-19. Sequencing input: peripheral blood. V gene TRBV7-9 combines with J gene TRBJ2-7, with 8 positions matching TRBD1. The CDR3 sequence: CASSLGSGQDQYEQYF. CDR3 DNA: TGTGCCAGCAGCCTCGGATCGGGACAGGACCAATACGAGCAGTACTTC.